This TCR beta chain was observed in a study of cytomegalovirus exposure and HLA in healthy donors. Findings of the study overall: Associated with cytomegalovirus, according to the listing, were 150 to 200 TCR beta chains.

The study ran its PCR with 60 Vbeta and 13 Jbeta primers. TCRdb's table, derived via immunoSEQ multiplex PCR, lists solely in-frame clones and lacks some. Among under 200,000 clones, about three quarters were seen once, and the ten largest hold around 2.4%. The V gene's germline CDR1 is SGHTA and CDR2 FQGNSA. This CDR3 comprises 14 residues. V dropped 1 base and J dropped 6 bases, with 11 bases sitting between them. To note about this clone: Its specificity is not known.

Source material: PBMCs. The TCR sequence derives from a female donor in good health and CMV-seronegative. This sequence joins TRBV7-2 and TRBJ2-3, with D perhaps TRBD1 (5 bases). CDR3 sequence: CASSLDRFTDTQYF. The DNA of the CDR3 is TGTGCCAGCAGCTTAGACAGGTTCACGGATACGCAGTATTTT.